Listed here are 16 T cell receptor beta chains from one sample, sequenced in a study of OX40 agonist ivuxolimab in advanced cancers. The assay was immunoSEQ multiplex PCR, and TCRdb's table has in-frame clones only and misses some. This table has over 85,000 clones, about 92% appearing once. Sequences were derived from CD4+ or CD8+ T cells sorted from blood, sampled in a trial of the OX40 agonist ivuxolimab. The receptor source for this set is an adult with an advanced solid tumor such as melanoma, head and neck, liver or kidney cancer.

V gene TRBV28 combines with J gene TRBJ1-5; 8 bases are shared with TRBD1. CDR1 is MDHEN and CDR2 is SYDVKM in the germline V gene. The length of the CDR3 is 16 residues. With V trimmed by 3 bases and J by 4 bases, 8 bases remained unmatched. CDR3 in amino acids: CASSLQGAGRNQPQHF. CDR3 nucleotides: TGTGCCAGCAGTTTGCAGGGGGCCGGTCGGAATCAGCCCCAGCATTTT.

For this clone: Other DNA variants within this sample encode the same CDR3. This chain links TRBV5-1 with TRBJ1-5; D call uncertain. V shed 2 bases and J shed 3 bases, with 6 bases lying between them. The CDR3 length is 13 residues. CDR1 is SGHRS, CDR2 YFSETQ, per germline. The CDR3 loop is CASSLDPNQPQHF. CDR3 in DNA: TGCGCCAGCAGCTTAGACCCCAATCAGCCCCAGCATTTT.

The chain joins TRBV28 to TRBJ1-6; 8 bases align to TRBD1. With V trimmed by 8 bases and J by 9 bases, 9 bases remained unmatched. This CDR3 has 14 residues. Germline V CDR1 and CDR2: MDHEN, SYDVKM. CDR3 residues: CASVSDRDRSPLHF. The CDR3, as DNA: TGTGCCAGCGTTTCGGACAGGGATCGTTCACCCCTCCACTTT.

The V call is TRBV6-6, the J call TRBJ1-6; 7 bases map to TRBD1. V gave up 6 bases and J gave up 7 bases; unmatched junction bases: 6. The CDR3 totals 14 residues. Germline values: CDR1 MNHNY, CDR2 SVGAGI (reference sequence). The CDR3 is CASSRQGGNSPLHF. CDR3 sequence (DNA): TGTGCCAGCAGCAGACAGGGTGGGAATTCACCCCTCCACTTT.

This clone was seen a handful of times. The J gene is TRBJ2-1, the V gene TRBV15; 9 positions match TRBD2. The ends lost 0 bases at V and 5 bases at J; junction bases unmatched: 11. Germline V gives CDR1 LNHNV, CDR2 YYDKDF (reference sequence). This CDR3 spans 18 amino acids. CDR3: CATSRDILAGRFNNEQFF. CDR3 DNA: TGTGCCACCAGCAGAGATATCCTAGCGGGAAGGTTCAACAATGAGCAGTTCTTC.

V usage is TRBV6-1 and J usage is TRBJ1-5; D is unclear. Germline V CDR1 and CDR2: MNHNS, SASEGT. The CDR3 spans 15 residues. V shed 2 bases and J shed 3 bases, with 11 bases lying between them. In DNA form, the CDR3 reads TGTGCCAGCAGTGAACGGGTAGTCGTCAATCAGCCCCAGCATTTT. The encoded protein is CASSERVVVNQPQHF.

The chain recombines TRBV28 with TRBJ1-5; D uncertain. CDR1 MDHEN and CDR2 SYDVKM come from the germline V gene. This CDR3 comprises 15 residues. With 2 bases removed from V and 5 bases from J, the gap between germline ends came to 13 bases. CDR3 sequence reads: CASSLNLGSYQPQHF. CDR3 nucleotides: TGTGCCAGCAGTTTAAATCTCGGGTCCTATCAGCCCCAGCATTTT.

The chain has TRBV4-3 and TRBJ1-3; no reliable D call. V was pared by 1 base and J by 0 bases, with 13 bases between. CDR1 is LGHNA and CDR2 is YSLEER in the germline V gene. The CDR3 contains 17 residues. The CDR3 sequence: CASSQGRAGSSGNTIYF. CDR3 in DNA: TGCGCCAGCAGCCAAGGGAGGGCTGGGAGCTCTGGAAACACCATATATTTT.

This chain connects TRBV4-3 to TRBJ1-1; no clear D. Germline V gene sequence: CDR1 LGHNA, CDR2 YSLEER. This CDR3 is built from 14 residues. Trimming cost V 2 bases and J 1 base, with 8 bases left between them. The CDR3 loop reads CASSQIGRNTEAFF. The CDR3 bases are TGCGCCAGCAGCCAAATAGGGCGGAACACTGAAGCTTTCTTT.

V usage is TRBV5-1 and J usage is TRBJ2-5; TRBD2 matches 12 bases. The CDR3 totals 16 residues. V was clipped by 0 bases and J by 1 base; unmatched bases: 1. Germline assignment: CDR1 SGHRS and CDR2 YFSETQ. CDR3 in amino acids: CASSLAGLAGQETQYF. DNA of the CDR3: TGCGCCAGCAGCTTGGCGGGACTAGCGGGCCAAGAGACCCAGTACTTC.

The J gene is TRBJ1-1, the V gene TRBV28, with 9 bases identical to TRBD1. The CDR3 is 17 residues long. The germline V gene has CDR1 MDHEN and CDR2 SYDVKM. V lost 1 base, J lost 6 bases, and 12 bases stayed unmatched. Here the CDR3 DNA reads TGTGCCAGCAGTTTATATTCGACAGGGGGTCTAATCGCTGAAGCTTTCTTT. Protein sequence: CASSLYSTGGLIAEAFF.

This chain connects TRBV5-8 to TRBJ2-4; 7 bases align to TRBD2. Germline values: CDR1 SGHTS, CDR2 YDEGEE. The CDR3 sequence is 15 residues long. V shed 4 bases and J 1 base; nucleotides not matched to a gene: 5. DNA of the CDR3: TGTGCCAGCAGCCCGGGACTAAACGCCAAAAACATTCAGTACTTC. It codes for CASSPGLNAKNIQYF.

The genes are TRBV9 and TRBJ2-5, with 9 bases lining up with TRBD2. V lost 0 bases, J lost 0 bases, and 9 bases stayed unmatched. Germline V gives CDR1 SGDLS, CDR2 YYNGEE. The CDR3 is 18 amino acids. CDR3 amino acids: CASSVVGSGGPYQETQYF. For the CDR3, the DNA is TGTGCCAGCAGCGTAGTCGGAAGCGGGGGGCCGTACCAAGAGACCCAGTACTTC. Full variable domain (rest looked up from reference TRBV9 and TRBJ2-5): DSGVTQTPKHLITATGQRVTLRCSPRSGDLSVYWYQQSLDQGLQFLIQYYNGEERAKGNILERFSAQQFPDLHSELNLSSLELGDSALYFCASSVVGSGGPYQETQYFGPGTRLLVL.

The genes are TRBV28 and TRBJ1-1; TRBD1 is a possible D gene (5 bases). The germline V gene encodes CDR1 MDHEN and CDR2 SYDVKM. V shed 4 bases and J shed 6 bases, with 9 bases lying between them. The CDR3 sequence is 12 residues long. The CDR3 loop reads CASSWDGPEAFF. The DNA for the CDR3 is TGTGCCAGCAGTTGGGACGGTCCTGAAGCTTTCTTT.

The chain combines TRBV6-4 with TRBJ2-3; D uncertain. Trimming shortened V by 3 bases and J by 2 bases, and 9 bases separated the two germline ends. The CDR3 runs to 14 residues. The germline V gene encodes CDR1 MRHNA and CDR2 SNTAGT. The CDR3: CASSDEWNTDTQYF. CDR3 nucleotide sequence: TGTGCCAGCAGTGATGAGTGGAACACAGATACGCAGTATTTT.

The chain employs TRBV29-1 and TRBJ1-4, with 9 bases identical to TRBD1. Germline-derived CDR1 and CDR2 are SQVTM and ANQGSEA. J was trimmed by 4 bases and V by 5 bases; bases with no gene match: 5. CDR3 size: 14 residues. The DNA of the CDR3 is TGCAGCGTTCGGGACAGGGACCTTAATGAAAAACTGTTTTTT. Protein product: CSVRDRDLNEKLFF.